The sequence of this TCR beta chain was determined in a study of beta chain features in type 1 diabetes. Study summary: Patients looked much like healthy donors when it came to age, gender and cell yields.

Since all of the isolated RNA was reverse transcribed, expressed TCRB transcripts were what got sequenced. Sequenced by immunoSEQ multiplex PCR; TCRdb stores in-frame clones only, minus some. The sample lists over 150,000 clones, roughly 8.1% occurring once. This clone has more than one count but fewer than ten. Antigen unknown. V lost 7 bases and J lost 2, with 15 bases in between. The CDR3 loop spans 15 amino acids. The germline V gene encodes CDR1 MDHEN and CDR2 SYDVKM. General study results and limits: There was a possibility that cDNA sequencing over-represented cells with high TCR expression.

The chain joins TRBV28 to TRBJ1-3; no firm D call. This sequence was found in a man aged 18 to 29 in good health. The sample was central memory CD4+ T cells from blood. The CDR3 protein is CASTTGEWAGNTIYF. For the CDR3, the DNA is TGTGCCAGCACCACCGGGGAGTGGGCTGGAAACACCATATATTTT.